This T cell receptor (beta chain) was sequenced for a study of cytomegalovirus exposure and HLA in healthy donors (dated by TCRdb to about 2017). For context, the study as a whole: According to an earlier analysis of a few hundred of the donors, about 180 million T cells yielded roughly 100 million unique TCR beta sequences and more than 250 Gb of sequence data. About 330 gigabases of sequencing data and roughly 81 million unique TCR sequences made up an early release that covered 500 to 700 HLA-typed donors. Of the 398 genotyped donors, over 80% were placed in the genetic ancestry cluster associated with self-reported Caucasian donors. The study was designed to test whether signatures of past pathogen exposure could be identified by cataloging public T cell receptors. The study profiled the T cell repertoires of more than 500 subjects by immunosequencing and related them to cytomegalovirus serostatus. In addition to the first cohort of around 670 subjects, a separate validation cohort of approximately 120 different subjects was used. The study combined high-throughput TCR immunosequencing, statistical association of individual TCRs with disease status, and machine learning to predict cytomegalovirus infection status. A later analysis re-examined previously published TCR beta repertoires from just over 650 donors and added high-resolution HLA genotyping to investigate patterns of TCR occurrence. The later analysis used no new phenotypic data to find candidate immune exposures, relying instead on TCR beta sequences and their occurrence across donors. In an earlier analysis of about 590 of the donors, high-throughput TCR beta sequencing was used to judge whether each TCR beta V gene segment behaved as functional or pseudogenic. Alongside the repertoire data, information on donor age, sex, ethnicity and CMV serostatus was compiled. A later genetic analysis took genome-wide SNP genotypes for about 60% of the roughly 670 donors and used that subset as a discovery cohort. All discovery cohort repertoires had been generated using a single sequencing platform. Class I and class II HLA loci were covered by the typing at four-digit resolution. The number of typed donors differed by locus: about 620-630 for A, B, C, DRB1 and DQB1; approximately 520 for DQA1; approximately 600 for DPA1; and around 470 for DPB1. Five DR-DQ haplotypes were treated as single units for association and clustering because of strong linkage in the cohort. On average, around 240,000 unique TCR beta nucleotide sequences were sequenced per donor among 350 to 400 genotyped donors of the cohort, with about 19% of those sequences being non-productive.

The cohort was made up of roughly 670 healthy bone marrow donors. Cohort members were all nominally healthy when sampled, although unrecorded immune exposures were likely present. The donor tested CMV seronegative and was one of the 352 seronegative cohort members. A peripheral blood sample was provided by each donor, and peripheral blood mononuclear cells were used for TCR beta sequencing. Genomic DNA was extracted from the blood cell samples with the Qiagen DNeasy Blood Extraction Kit. For CDR1 and CDR2, the germline V gene lists SGHDN and FVKESK. From the cysteine up to the phenylalanine, the CDR3 has a length of 15 residues. Of all the DNA, just the CDR3 is kept, 45 bases in frame from base 1. The V end gives up 4 bases and the J end 1 base, leaving 2 bases in the junction not matched to a gene. Library preparation employed the immunoSEQ multiplex PCR assay. A mixture of 60 forward primers for TCR Vbeta segments and 13 reverse primers for TCR Jbeta segments was used in the multiplex PCR. The CDR3 region of rearranged TCR beta genes was amplified from genomic DNA with a multiplex PCR assay. On the Illumina HiSeq System, the amplified TCR beta libraries were sequenced as 87-base-pair reads. The authors processed their data as follows. Across the 700 or so repertoires, a later analysis counted some 80 million unique TCR beta chains, roughly 11 million of which were shared by at least two donors. A nearest-neighbor algorithm error-corrected the raw reads and collapsed the reads into unique sequences, merging closely related sequences to remove PCR and sequencing errors. CDR3 sequences were aligned to IMGT reference sequences to assign V, D and J gene segments. For a sequence to be retained, a match of at least six nucleotides to both a V gene segment and a J gene segment was required. A rearrangement was called productive if the CDR3 had no stop codons and remained in frame with V and J, and every other rearrangement was called non-productive. CDR3 was defined by IMGT convention, running from the second conserved V-encoded cysteine to the conserved J-encoded phenylalanine. The earlier analysis of 500 to 600 of the donors excluded sequences that lacked an unambiguous match to a single V gene segment. In an earlier analysis of a few hundred of the donors, V segments were called functional above 56.7% productive rearrangements and were called segregating when the between-donor standard deviation exceeded 5%. To diagnose cytomegalovirus status from the catalog of TCR beta chain sequences, a statistical classification framework was built. V and J gene assignment, in a later analysis, came from comparing TCR nucleotide sequences with IMGT/GENE-DB human TR gene sequences. Using the TCRdist pipeline, a later analysis assigned CDR3 sequences along with most-parsimonious VDJ recombination scenarios. In a later analysis, each TCR beta chain was defined by its CDR3 amino acid sequence together with its V-gene family, and reads without a unique V-gene family were excluded. To address suspected cross-contamination and a sequencing artifact, a later analysis removed over 500 highly shared, low-generation-probability nucleotide sequences. For each public chain, a later analysis derived a clonal expansion index from normalized ranks of inferred template counts within each repertoire. Generation probabilities in a later analysis came from a VDJ recombination model fitted to out-of-frame rearrangements, and those results were checked against IGoR. Hypergeometric tests were used in a later analysis to score TCR-TCR, TCR-HLA and TCR-CMV co-occurrence, with a repertoire-size bias correction applied to the TCR pairs. In a later analysis, false discovery rates were estimated by permuting HLA or CMV assignments 20 times. In a later analysis, co-occurring TCRs were grouped with DBSCAN, and TCRdist sequence similarity was added when clustering was performed within HLA-allele-positive subsets. Repertoires with fewer than 30,000 or more than 120,000 public chains, plus five repertoires with anomalous nucleotide sharing, were excluded from co-occurrence clustering. TCRdb took over this immuneACCESS table, retaining in-frame rearrangements with V and J assigned. Such tables are incomplete; in checked studies, under half of the missing clones stem from an unresolved V gene, and the remainder is unexplained. The DNA was the basis for D and trimming; V, J and clone size are from that table. The sample profile shows approximately 70,000 clones; just over 75% of them were found once. The ten largest clones capture around 6.3% of the sample.

On the study overall, not on this receptor specifically: A further reported finding was that TCR beta sequences accurately predicted the HLA-A and HLA-B alleles for most subjects in the first cohort. HLA typing was unavailable for some donors at each locus, so association tests used only the typed subset. According to a later analysis, TCR association rates differed among HLA loci, with DRB1 alleles showing the most associated TCRs and HLA-C alleles showing the fewest. The authors suggested that the approach could potentially be extended to other disease states and immunological phenotypes. The presence/absence analyses assumed that sequencing depth was roughly uniform across donors, and that assumption may not be true. The earlier analysis of 587 of the donors excluded roughly 17 rarely observed V segments, including chromosome 9 orphons, because counts were too low. When HLA alleles, especially DR and DQ, strongly co-occurred, attributing TCR associations to individual alleles was difficult. An association between a missense DCLRE1C variant and V-gene and J-gene trimming of TCR beta chains was found in a later genetic analysis and replicated in an independent cohort. In an earlier analysis of roughly 500 of the donors, most TCR beta V segments appeared in productive rearrangements about 87% or about 30% of the time, broadly matching IMGT annotations. The sequencing pipeline was judged likely to have produced a cluster of highly shared sequence variants as a technical artifact. In a later analysis, several top co-occurrence clusters were reported to appear linked to parvovirus B19, influenza, CMV and Epstein-Barr virus. In vitro tests confirmed that three of the cytomegalovirus-associated TCR beta chains recognize cytomegalovirus antigens. The classifier was reported to diagnose cytomegalovirus status with high specificity and sensitivity in both the original and validation cohorts. Immune exposure information for the cohort was limited to CMV serostatus. A later analysis found that HLA-associated TCR beta chains were more clonally expanded and had lower generation probabilities than equally common non-associated chains. A later analysis associated about 17,000 TCR beta sequences with specific HLA alleles at a false discovery rate of 0.05. Some IMGT-functional V segments, including TRBV6-2 and TRBV6-3, could not be told apart with the 87-base-pair reads, so those segments were excluded. Linkage disequilibrium might explain the correlated functional status among segregating V segments, but an unknown experimental factor could not be excluded. Most TCR sequences were seen in very few donors, while some public TCRs were found in many individuals. The cohort was sequenced for TCR beta chains only, and without alpha or paired-chain data the features that could be detected were limited. In a later analysis, most CMV-associated TCR beta chains were found to appear HLA-restricted, with HLA associations seemingly driven largely by CMV exposure. In a later genetic analysis, fewer N-insertions in productive TCRs were reported among donors in an Asian-associated ancestry cluster than the roughly 640-donor mean. The study listed 164 TCR beta chains as associated with cytomegalovirus.

In regard to this clone: The antigen it binds to is not known. Per-base quality was not reported, and no clone a single base away is much larger than it.

The V and J genes are TRBV14 and TRBJ2-2, and TRBD2 matches 8 of the central bases. Sequencing was carried out using PBMCs. This clonotype was obtained from a man between 45 and 60 years old in good health and CMV-seronegative. The DNA reads TGTGCCAGCAGCCGTCTAGCGGGGAACACCGGGGAGCTGTTTTTT. The translation is CASSRLAGNTGELFF.